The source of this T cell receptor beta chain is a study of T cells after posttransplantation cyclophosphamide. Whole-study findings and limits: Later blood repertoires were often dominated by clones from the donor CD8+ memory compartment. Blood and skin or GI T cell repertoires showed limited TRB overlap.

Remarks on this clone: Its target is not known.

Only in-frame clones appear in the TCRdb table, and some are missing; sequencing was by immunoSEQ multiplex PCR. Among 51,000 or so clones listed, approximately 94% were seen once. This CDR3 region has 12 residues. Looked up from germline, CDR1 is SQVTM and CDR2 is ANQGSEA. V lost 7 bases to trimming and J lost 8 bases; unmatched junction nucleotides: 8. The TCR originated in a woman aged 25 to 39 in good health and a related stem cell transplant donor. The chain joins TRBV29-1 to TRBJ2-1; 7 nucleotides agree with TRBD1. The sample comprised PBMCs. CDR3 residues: CSAETGADEQFF. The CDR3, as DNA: TGCAGCGCGGAAACAGGGGCGGATGAGCAGTTCTTC.